This TCR beta chain originates from a study of blood T cell repertoires in COVID-19. The overall study: From the United States, Italy and Spain came samples of acute and convalescent COVID-19. T cells, B-cell-depleted T cells, or PBMCs provided the cDNA or gDNA that served as material.

V gave up 6 bases and J gave up 1 base; unmatched junction bases: 7. CDR1 is SNHLY and CDR2 is FYNNEI in the germline V gene. The CDR3 is made up of 16 amino acids. The table came from immunoSEQ multiplex PCR; TCRdb's copy has only in-frame clones and leaves some out. The table records around 190,000 clones, around 86% of them present only once. Sequencing input: peripheral blood. The TCR was taken from a woman aged 70-85 years with COVID-19, enrolled during active disease. The rearrangement joins TRBV2 to TRBJ2-1; 9 bases match TRBD2. The DNA for the CDR3 is TGTGCCAGCAGCCTCGAAACTAGCGGGTCCTACAATGAGCAGTTCTTC. Translated: CASSLETSGSYNEQFF.